Listed below are T cell receptor beta chains from one sample, sequenced in a study of blood T cell repertoires in COVID-19. Assay: immunoSEQ multiplex PCR; the TCRdb copy retains only in-frame clones and omits some. The sample has roughly 220,000 clones; roughly 84% are singletons. What was sequenced was peripheral blood. Receptor source: a man aged 25 to 45 with active or convalescent COVID-19. Both conserved end residues are part of each CDR3. A D gene is named only where the DNA matches it firmly. Clone size is stated in some rows and not others, as once, few, many or a class when expanded.

v_gene	j_gene	len	abundance	d_gene	CDR3aa	CDR3nt
TRBV5-1	TRBJ1-1	16	-	-	CASSLESVGGNTEAFF	TGCGCCAGCAGCTTGGAATCGGTCGGGGGGAACACTGAAGCTTTCTTT
TRBV15	TRBJ1-1	14	-	TRBD1	CATSRGGTDTEAFF	TGTGCCACCAGCAGAGGGGGGACAGACACTGAAGCTTTCTTT
TRBV6-5	TRBJ1-2	13	few	-	CASSYGGASGYTF	TGTGCCAGCAGTTACGGGGGGGCCTCTGGCTACACCTTC
TRBV7-8	TRBJ2-1	17	-	TRBD2	CASSLAAGGSAYNEQFF	TGTGCCAGCAGCTTAGCGGCTGGCGGGAGCGCCTACAATGAGCAGTTCTTC
TRBV21-1	TRBJ2-7	20	-	-	CASSKDWEAAPRRRSYEQYF	TGTGCCAGCAGCAAAGATTGGGAGGCAGCCCCCCGGAGGCGTTCCTACGAGCAGTACTTC
TRBV4-1	TRBJ2-1	14	-	TRBD2	CASSQDGAGGYQFF	TGCGCCAGCAGCCAAGATGGAGCGGGGGGGTACCAGTTCTTC
TRBV7-9	TRBJ1-5	13	few	-	CATTQQNNQPQHF	TGTGCCACGACCCAACAGAATAATCAGCCCCAGCATTTT
TRBV19	TRBJ1-2	12	-	-	CASTLGGNGYTF	TGTGCCAGTACCCTCGGAGGGAATGGCTACACCTTC
TRBV19	TRBJ1-5	16	-	TRBD1	CASSAQTGLIGQPQHF	TGTGCCAGTAGTGCGCAGACAGGGTTGATAGGGCAGCCCCAGCATTTT
TRBV5-6	TRBJ2-7	13	-	TRBD1	CASSLRQGYEQYF	TGTGCCAGCAGCTTACGACAGGGGTACGAGCAGTACTTC
TRBV24-1	TRBJ2-5	13	few	-	CATSDWSDGTQYF	TGTGCCACCAGTGATTGGTCAGATGGGACCCAGTACTTC
TRBV10-3	TRBJ2-7	14	-	TRBD1	CAISPGQGAYEQYF	TGTGCCATCAGCCCGGGACAGGGGGCATACGAGCAGTACTTC
TRBV19	TRBJ1-1	11	-	-	CASSLGPEAFF	TGTGCCAGTAGTCTGGGGCCAGAGGCTTTCTTT
TRBV5-4	TRBJ1-5	14	-	TRBD1	CASSSGQDNQPQHF	TGTGCCAGCAGCTCCGGACAGGATAATCAGCCCCAGCATTTT
TRBV5-1	TRBJ1-1	17	once	TRBD1	CASRDPSGGKENTEAFF	TGCGCCAGCAGGGACCCATCAGGGGGGAAAGAGAACACTGAAGCTTTCTTT
TRBV12-2	TRBJ1-2	13	-	-	CASRLGGVSCYTF	TGTGCAAGTCGCTTAGGGGGAGTTTCGTGCTACACCTTC
TRBV28	TRBJ1-5	17	-	-	CASSSYGGGYSNQPQHF	TGTGCCAGCAGCAGCTATGGGGGGGGGTATAGCAATCAGCCCCAGCATTTT
TRBV27	TRBJ1-1	18	-	TRBD1	CASSLSASGGDRSTEAFF	TGTGCCAGCAGTTTATCAGCATCTGGAGGGGACAGGAGCACTGAAGCTTTCTTT
TRBV5-6	TRBJ2-5	15	-	-	CASSSYRSQGETQYF	TGTGCCAGCAGCTCCTACAGATCCCAGGGGGAGACCCAGTACTTC
TRBV30	TRBJ1-2	11	-	TRBD1	CAWSEGAGYTF	TGTGCCTGGAGTGAGGGGGCTGGCTACACCTTC
TRBV12-3/TRBV12-4	TRBJ1-5	13	-	TRBD1	CASSKDRDQPQHF	TGTGCCAGCAGCAAGGACAGGGATCAGCCCCAGCATTTT
TRBV5-6	TRBJ2-7	12	-	-	CASSFGGPEQYF	TGTGCCAGCAGCTTTGGGGGCCCCGAGCAGTACTTC
TRBV4-2	TRBJ2-7	15	few	-	CASPQCRDKTYEQYF	TGTGCCAGCCCCCAGTGCCGGGACAAGACCTACGAGCAGTACTTC
TRBV18	TRBJ1-6	15	few	-	CASSPGLSYNSPLHF	TGTGCCAGCTCACCGGGCCTCAGTTATAATTCACCCCTCCACTTT
TRBV24-1	TRBJ1-1	12	-	-	CATSDLPGRAFF	TGTGCCACCAGTGATTTGCCCGGGAGGGCTTTCTTT
TRBV6-5	TRBJ1-5	15	-	TRBD1	CASSQGGTGNQPQHF	TGTGCCAGCAGCCAGGGGGGCACTGGGAATCAGCCCCAGCATTTT
TRBV4-1	TRBJ1-5	13	few	-	CASSQGTLQPQHF	TGCGCCAGCAGCCAAGGGACTCTTCAGCCCCAGCATTTT